The clone carrying this T cell receptor beta chain was counted many times. As yet, its antigen is unknown. Found in a library prepared for alpha chains, this beta chain is an off-target read, and its abundance has little meaning. This record belongs to a study of spatial heterogeneity in lung cancer. Study-wide background: Among detected sequences, beta-chain ones consistently exceeded alpha-chain ones in number.

Noted time point: sample taken at primary tumor resection. In each case, whole RNA from tumor, nontumor lung or frozen PBMC was sequenced unsorted. Notes on the study in general: Tumoral mutation counts were tracked by counts of expanded intratumoral alpha and beta TCRs.

A unique molecular identifier was attached to every TCR cDNA molecule. TCRdb passed the 5' RACE reads through MiXCR, listing each CDR3 protein once. The sample includes 4,500 to 7,000 distinct CDR3 sequences, 4% to 6% of them seen just once. The specimen comprised lung tumor tissue, sampled at surgery. The receptor was derived from a male donor with early-stage non-small cell lung cancer.

CDR3 coding DNA: TGCAGCGTTGTCGTTTCCCAGGGCAATGAGCAGTTCTTC. Amino acid sequence: CSVVVSQGNEQFF. The rearrangement uses TRBV29-1 and TRBJ2-1; TRBD1 might be the D (5 bases). The ends were cut back, 4 bases at V and 6 bases at J, with 13 bases in the middle. Looked up from germline, CDR1 is SQVTM and CDR2 is ANQGSEA. The CDR3 loop spans 13 amino acids.